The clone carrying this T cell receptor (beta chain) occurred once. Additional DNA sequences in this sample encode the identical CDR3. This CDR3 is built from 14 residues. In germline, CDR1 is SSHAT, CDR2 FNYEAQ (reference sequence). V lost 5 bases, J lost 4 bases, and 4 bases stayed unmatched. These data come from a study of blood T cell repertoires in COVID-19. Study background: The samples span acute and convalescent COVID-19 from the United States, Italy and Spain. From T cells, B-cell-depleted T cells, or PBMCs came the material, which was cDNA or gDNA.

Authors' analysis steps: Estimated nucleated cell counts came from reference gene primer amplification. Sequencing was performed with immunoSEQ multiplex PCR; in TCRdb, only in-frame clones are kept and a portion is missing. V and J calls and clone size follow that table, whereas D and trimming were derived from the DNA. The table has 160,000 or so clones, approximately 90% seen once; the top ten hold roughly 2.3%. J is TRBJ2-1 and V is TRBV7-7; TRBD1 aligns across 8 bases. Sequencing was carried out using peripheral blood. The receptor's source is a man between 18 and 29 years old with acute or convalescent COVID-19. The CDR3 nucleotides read TGTGCCAGCAGCCCACGGACAGGGTACAATGAGCAGTTCTTC. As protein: CASSPRTGYNEQFF.